These 14 T cell receptor beta chains originate from one sample sequenced in a study of shared clonotypes between healthy human individuals. Sequencing used immunoSEQ multiplex PCR; TCRdb keeps in-frame clones, though not all of them. The sample holds 2 million to 2.5 million clones, 80% to 95% seen once. Sequenced: naive CD4+ T cells from PBMCs. Subset given: CD45RA+ positively selected. These receptor sequences come from a man between 18 and 35 years old in good health. Some clones in this sample may be carry-over from other donors' samples.

This clone was counted a single time. The chain couples TRBV5-4 to TRBJ2-2; D may correspond to TRBD1 or TRBD2 (5 bases each). CDR1 and CDR2 (germline): SGHNT, YYREEE (reference sequence). The CDR3 loop spans 17 amino acids. Deletions cut 1 base from V and 1 base from J, with 14 bases between. CDR3 amino acids: CASSLPSRDLNTGELFF. DNA for the CDR3: TGTGCCAGCAGCTTGCCCAGCAGGGACCTGAACACCGGGGAGCTGTTTTTT.

The chain recombines TRBV9 with TRBJ1-2, with D unresolved. Germline V gene lookup returns CDR1 SGDLS and CDR2 YYNGEE. The V and J ends lost 0 bases and 2 bases respectively, with 8 bases between them. The CDR3 covers 14 residues. In DNA form, the CDR3 reads TGTGCCAGCAGCGTAGAGAACAGAAACTATGGCTACACCTTC. As protein: CASSVENRNYGYTF.

The chain has TRBV2 and TRBJ2-1, with 7 bases aligning to TRBD1. The V gene end was trimmed by 6 bases and the J gene end by 7 bases; junction bases not matched to a gene: 6. The CDR3 totals 13 residues. CDR1 SNHLY and CDR2 FYNNEI come from the germline V gene. This chain's CDR3 is CASRMTGWNEQFF. CDR3 DNA: TGTGCCAGCAGAATGACAGGGTGGAATGAGCAGTTCTTC.

J is TRBJ1-4 and V is TRBV27; D unresolved. Between the trimmed V and J ends, which lost 6 bases and 3 bases, there was a span of 11 bases. Germline-derived CDR1 and CDR2 are MNHEY and SMNVEV (reference sequence). This CDR3 contains 14 residues. DNA of the CDR3: TGTGCCAGCAGGAACGGTGGGCCTAATGAAAAACTGTTTTTT. Amino acid sequence: CASRNGGPNEKLFF.

This clone was counted a few times. The rearrangement joins TRBV18 to TRBJ1-5; D is ambiguous. Germline lookup yields CDR1 KGHSH and CDR2 LQKENI. This CDR3 has 13 residues. Trimming pared 4 bases from V and 3 bases from J, leaving 7 bases between. CDR3 in DNA: TGTGCCAGCTCACGAGAGTACAATCAGCCCCAGCATTTT. It specifies CASSREYNQPQHF.

The chain couples TRBV11-2 to TRBJ1-5, with 9 bases that match TRBD1. There are 17 residues in the CDR3. In germline, CDR1 is SGHAT, CDR2 FQNNGV. V dropped 1 base and J dropped 4; count of bases not matched to a gene: 8. CDR3 DNA: TGTGCCAGCAGCTTAGGAACCGGGACAGGGAGGAATCAGCCCCAGCATTTT. This translates into CASSLGTGTGRNQPQHF.

The chain couples TRBV29-1 to TRBJ2-1; TRBD1 matches at 7 bases. Germline V gene lookup returns CDR1 SQVTM and CDR2 ANQGSEA. The V and J ends lost 7 bases and 9 bases, in that order; junction bases with no gene match: 12. This CDR3 has 13 amino acids. The CDR3 protein is CSAKGQFSVEQFF. CDR3 in DNA: TGCAGCGCCAAGGGACAGTTTAGCGTTGAGCAGTTCTTC.

This rearrangement joins TRBV14 to TRBJ2-2, with TRBD2 as a possible D gene (5 bases). The germline gives CDR1 SGHDN, CDR2 FVKESK. V lost 4 bases, J lost 5 bases, and 17 bases lay in between. The length of the CDR3 is 16 residues. The CDR3 here is CASSPGWQALTGELFF. The CDR3 coding sequence is TGTGCCAGCAGCCCGGGGTGGCAGGCCCTAACCGGGGAGCTGTTTTTT.

This clone was counted once. The chain uses TRBV7-9 and TRBJ2-1; 9 positions agree with TRBD2. Looked up from germline, CDR1 is SEHNR and CDR2 is FQNEAQ (reference sequence). The CDR3 is made up of 19 amino acids. The junction had 14 bases not matched to a gene; V was cut back by 1 base and J by 4 bases. CDR3 coding DNA: TGTGCCAGCAGCTTAGTAGCGGGAGCTAGTTCTGCGCGTTACAATGAGCAGTTCTTC. Translation gives CASSLVAGASSARYNEQFF.

This clone was detected only once. The CDR3 loop is CASSLAFNYGYTF. The CDR3 DNA follows: TGTGCCAGCAGTTTGGCCTTTAACTATGGCTACACCTTC. The rearrangement joins TRBV28 to TRBJ1-2, with D hard to call. The length of the CDR3 is 13 residues. Trimming removed 3 bases from V and 1 base from J, with 6 bases in between. Germline-derived CDR1 and CDR2 are MDHEN and SYDVKM.

V is TRBV7-3 and J is TRBJ2-3; D assignment may be TRBD1 or TRBD2 (7 bases each). Trimming removed 5 bases at V and 0 bases at J, with 15 bases between. Germline loops: CDR1 SGHTA, CDR2 FQGTGA. CDR3 length: 16 amino acids. The CDR3 reads CASSTGASGSTDTQYF. In DNA form, the CDR3 reads TGTGCCAGCAGCACAGGGGCTAGCGGTAGCACAGATACGCAGTATTTT.

The chain couples TRBV28 to TRBJ1-2; 7 nucleotides match TRBD1. Germline-derived CDR1 and CDR2 are MDHEN and SYDVKM. The CDR3 length is 14 residues. Germline trimming cut 2 bases from V and 3 bases from J; bases unmatched to any gene: 3. The CDR3 is CASSLKGGYYGYTF. The CDR3 DNA reads as TGTGCCAGCAGTTTAAAAGGGGGCTACTATGGCTACACCTTC.

This sequence joins TRBV5-1 and TRBJ2-1; 7 bases agree with TRBD2. CDR1 and CDR2 (germline): SGHRS, YFSETQ. V dropped 0 bases and J dropped 3; count of bases not matched to a gene: 3. The CDR3 runs 15 residues. In nucleotides, the CDR3 is TGCGCCAGCAGCTTGGAGGCGGGAGACTACAATGAGCAGTTCTTC. Protein: CASSLEAGDYNEQFF.

The chain recombines TRBV9 with TRBJ2-3; D tentatively fits TRBD1 or TRBD2 (5 bases each). CDR3 length: 12 residues. V was trimmed by 4 bases and J by 8 bases, leaving 11 bases between them. Germline CDR1 reads SGDLS; CDR2 reads YYNGEE. The CDR3, as DNA: TGTGCCAGCAGCCTGGATGGGGGTACGCAGTATTTT. Translation: CASSLDGGTQYF.